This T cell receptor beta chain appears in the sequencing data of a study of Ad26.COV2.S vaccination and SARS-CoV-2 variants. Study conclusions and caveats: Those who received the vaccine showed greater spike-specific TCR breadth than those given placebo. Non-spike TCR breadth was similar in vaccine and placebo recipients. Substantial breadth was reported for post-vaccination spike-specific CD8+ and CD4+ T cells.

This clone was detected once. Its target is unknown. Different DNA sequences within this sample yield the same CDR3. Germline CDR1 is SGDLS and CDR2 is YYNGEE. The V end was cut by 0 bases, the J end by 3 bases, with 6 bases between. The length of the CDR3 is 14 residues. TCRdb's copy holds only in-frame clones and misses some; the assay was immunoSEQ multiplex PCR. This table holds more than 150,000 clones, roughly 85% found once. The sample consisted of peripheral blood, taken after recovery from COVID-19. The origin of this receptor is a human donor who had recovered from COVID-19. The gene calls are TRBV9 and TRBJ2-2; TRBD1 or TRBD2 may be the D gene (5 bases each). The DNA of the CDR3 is TGTGCCAGCAGCGTAGTGGGGGACACCGGGGAGCTGTTTTTT. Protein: CASSVVGDTGELFF.